This T cell receptor beta chain was recorded in a study of blood T cell repertoires in COVID-19. Assay used: immunoSEQ multiplex PCR; TCRdb lists only in-frame clones, some missing. The sample holds 250,000 or so clones, under 90% seen once. Germline V gives CDR1 MDHEN, CDR2 SYDVKM. This CDR3 spans 16 amino acids. The germline V and J ends were trimmed by 6 bases and 3 bases, with 18 bases remaining between them. The sequence came from a man in his 60s with acute or convalescent COVID-19. The sample comprised peripheral blood. The chain couples TRBV28 to TRBJ1-5, with D possibly matching TRBD1 (6 bases). The CDR3 bases are TGTGCCAGCAGAAGAGGGACACTCCGGAACAATCAGCCCCAGCATTTT. It translates to CASRRGTLRNNQPQHF. The full variable domain, rest sourced from reference TRBV28 and TRBJ1-5, is DVKVTQSSRYLVKRTGEKVFLECVQDMDHENMFWYRQDPGLGLRLIYFSYDVKMKEKGDIPEGYSVSREKKERFSLILESASTNQTSMYLCASRRGTLRNNQPQHFGDGTRLSIL.